Following are 3 T cell receptor beta chains from one sample sequenced in a study of a mutant IDH1 vaccine in newly diagnosed glioma. Using immunoSEQ multiplex PCR, the repertoire was profiled, and TCRdb retains in-frame clones only, with some absent. The repertoire holds about 46,000 clones, with roughly 80% as singletons. Regarding time point: week 47, end of study. The vaccine gave 300 ug of a 20-mer mutant IDH1 peptide subcutaneously per dose. These TCRs' antigens remain unknown. The sample was PBMCs, taken from a glioma patient whose treatment included an IDH1 peptide vaccine. Receptors were obtained from a woman aged 25 to 45 with glioma. Some clones in this sample may be carry-over from other donors' samples.

Of note for this clone: Its ends do not fully match the called genes, so a read error is possible. The rearrangement joins TRBV7-7 to TRBJ2-2; D may correspond to TRBD1 or TRBD2 (5 bases each). Per germline, CDR1 SSHAT and CDR2 FNYEAQ (reference sequence). The CDR3 extends over 14 amino acids. In DNA, the CDR3 is TGTGCTAGCAGCTTAGACGGGGCCTATGGGGAGCTGTTTTTT. It specifies CASSLDGAYGELFF.

J is TRBJ2-3 and V is TRBV15; TRBD2 aligns across 8 bases. Germline CDR1 and CDR2: LNHNV and YYDKDF (reference sequence). The CDR3 has 17 residues. V shed 5 bases, J shed 1 base, and the junction held 11 bases outside the gene matches. The DNA of the CDR3 is TGTGCCACCAGCCGCCAGAAAGCGGGAGTAGGCACAGATACGCAGTATTTT. Its protein is CATSRQKAGVGTDTQYF.

The J gene is TRBJ2-6, the V gene TRBV30, with 8 positions matching TRBD1. The V segment lost 5 bases and the J segment 3 bases; nucleotides outside the gene matches: 3. The CDR3 covers 14 residues. Germline lookup yields CDR1 GTSNPN and CDR2 SVGIG (reference sequence). The CDR3 reads CAWRQGYGANVLTF. As DNA, the CDR3 is TGTGCCTGGCGACAGGGGTATGGGGCCAACGTCCTGACTTTC.